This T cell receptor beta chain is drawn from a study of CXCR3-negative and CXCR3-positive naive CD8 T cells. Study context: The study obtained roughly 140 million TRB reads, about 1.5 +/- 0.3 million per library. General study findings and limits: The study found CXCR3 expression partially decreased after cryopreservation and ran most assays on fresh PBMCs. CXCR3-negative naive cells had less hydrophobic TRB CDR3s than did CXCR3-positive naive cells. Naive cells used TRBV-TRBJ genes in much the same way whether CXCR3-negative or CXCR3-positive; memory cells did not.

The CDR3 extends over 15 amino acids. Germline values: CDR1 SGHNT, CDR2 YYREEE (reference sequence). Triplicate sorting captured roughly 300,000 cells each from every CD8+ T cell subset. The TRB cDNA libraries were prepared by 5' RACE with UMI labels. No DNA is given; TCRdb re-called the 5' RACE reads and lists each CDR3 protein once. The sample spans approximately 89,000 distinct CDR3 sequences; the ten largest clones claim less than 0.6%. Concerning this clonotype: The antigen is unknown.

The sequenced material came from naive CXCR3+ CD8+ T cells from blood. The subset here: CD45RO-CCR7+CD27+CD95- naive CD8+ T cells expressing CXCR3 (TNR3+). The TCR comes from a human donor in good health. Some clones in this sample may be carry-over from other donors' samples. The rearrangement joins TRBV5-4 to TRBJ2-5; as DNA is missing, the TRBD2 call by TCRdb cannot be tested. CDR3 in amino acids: CASSSWTSDQETQYF.